This T cell receptor (beta chain) was retrieved from a study of blood T cell repertoires in COVID-19. Study background: Spain, Italy and the United States supplied samples that represented acute and convalescent COVID-19.

Authors' methods: Amplification of reference gene primers provided the estimated nucleated cell counts. Assay used: immunoSEQ multiplex PCR; TCRdb lists only in-frame clones, some missing. Clone size and V and J calls were adopted from that table, with D and trimming inferred from the DNA. The sample has 200,000 to 250,000 clones, under 85% seen once. This receptor was taken from a woman between 40 and 55 years old with active or convalescent COVID-19. The sample consisted of peripheral blood.

As DNA, the CDR3 is TGCGCCAGCAGCCGGGACAGGGATAGCACAGATACGCAGTATTTT. Translated: CASSRDRDSTDTQYF. V and J are TRBV5-1 and TRBJ2-3; 9 positions match TRBD1. Trimming cost V 4 bases and J 0 bases; bases outside gene matches: 3. CDR1 and CDR2 from the germline V gene are SGHRS and YFSETQ. The length of the CDR3 is 15 residues.